The source of this TCR beta chain is a study of blood T cells in healthy people across ages. The wider study: There was about one barcoded beta molecule captured by template switching per two T cells.

To note about this clonotype: Its antigen is as yet unknown.

Study-wide results and caveats: The long-lived group displayed more naive CD4+ cells, plus higher diversity, than the aged donors did. Older age coincided with a roughly linear decline in TCR beta diversity per million T cells.

It was with a sample-barcoded 5' primer and a J-beta primer mix that a second PCR of roughly 7 to 12 cycles was run. All cDNA molecules were each tagged by a template-switch adaptor with 12 random nucleotides. TCRdb called the 5' RACE reads again in MiXCR, with one record for every CDR3 protein. The sample lists about 830,000 distinct CDR3 sequences; approximately 59% were seen once. Germline-derived CDR1 and CDR2 are LGHNA and YSLEER. The germline V and J ends were trimmed by 1 base and 5 bases, with 8 bases remaining between them. CDR3 length: 13 amino acids. The sample consisted of blood. The chain recombines TRBV4-3 with TRBJ1-2, with D possibly TRBD1 on 5 matching bases. The TCR comes from a man aged 30-40 years in good health. CDR3 sequence: CASSQAEGYGYTF. The CDR3 DNA sequence: TGCGCCAGCAGCCAAGCGGAGGGGTATGGCTACACCTTC.